Below, 32 T cell receptor beta chains from the same sample are listed, as sequenced in a study of T cell repertoires in cytomegalovirus infection. TCRdb recomputed calls from the reads with MiXCR, one row per CDR3 protein. Of 200,000 to 300,000 distinct CDR3 sequences in the sample, roughly 15% were seen once. The sample taken for sequencing was PBMCs. All receptors derive from a human donor in good health (CMV status not recorded). Some clones in this sample may be carry-over from other donors' samples.

The J gene is TRBJ2-1, the V gene TRBV20-1, with TRBD2 matching over 16 bases. J was trimmed by 8 bases and V by 4 bases; bases with no gene match: 8. The CDR3 consists of 16 residues. The germline CDR1 and CDR2 sequences are DFQATT and SNEGSKA (reference sequence). CDR3 sequence (DNA): TGCAGTGCTACCGGGACTAGCGGGAGGGCCAGTTATGAGCAGTTCTTC. It yields the protein CSATGTSGRASYEQFF.

In its sample, this clonotype was seen many times. This rearrangement joins TRBV7-2 to TRBJ1-2, with D maybe TRBD1 (5 bases). The CDR3 consists of 15 residues. Trimming removed 5 bases at V and 7 bases at J, with 20 bases between. Germline CDR1 SGHTA, CDR2 FQGNSA. DNA of the CDR3: TGTGCCAGCAGCGTCCGGGACCGAAACTTGTTTGGCTACACCTTC. Translated, it gives CASSVRDRNLFGYTF.

The V call is TRBV9, the J call TRBJ2-4; D gene unclear. The CDR3 runs 16 residues. The germline gives CDR1 SGDLS, CDR2 YYNGEE. Trimming left V 0 bases short and J 0 bases short, with 10 bases between. CDR3 sequence (DNA): TGTGCCAGCAGCGTAGGAACAACCCTAGCCAAAAACATTCAGTACTTC. This codes for CASSVGTTLAKNIQYF.

V gene TRBV7-3 combines with J gene TRBJ1-3; perhaps TRBD1 as D (6 bases). CDR1 SGHTA and CDR2 FQGTGA come from the germline V gene. The CDR3 totals 16 residues. Trimming removed 5 bases from V and 0 bases from J, with 14 bases in between. The chain's CDR3 is CASSATGGNSGNTIYF. CDR3 bases: TGTGCCAGCAGCGCGACAGGAGGAAACTCTGGAAACACCATATATTTT.

This chain links TRBV28 with TRBJ1-6; D gene uncertain. Germline CDR1 reads MDHEN; CDR2 reads SYDVKM. Trimming took 1 base from V and 3 from J, leaving 10 bases between them. The CDR3 sequence is 16 residues long. CDR3 protein: CASSLSGEYYNSPLHF. CDR3 coding DNA: TGTGCCAGCAGTTTATCCGGGGAGTACTATAATTCACCCCTCCACTTT.

In this sample, this clonotype turned up many times. The genes are TRBV28 and TRBJ2-3; D is unresolved. The CDR3 sequence is 13 residues long. Germline CDR1 reads MDHEN; CDR2 reads SYDVKM. The ends were cut back, 4 bases at V and 5 bases at J, with 10 bases in the middle. The CDR3 DNA is TGTGCCAGCAGTTCTCAATACGGAGATACGCAGTATTTT. This encodes CASSSQYGDTQYF.

This clonotype occurred many times. The chain employs TRBV28 and TRBJ2-3, with TRBD2 identical over 14 bases. CDR1 MDHEN and CDR2 SYDVKM come from the germline V gene. This CDR3 has 18 residues. V lost 9 bases to trimming and J lost 0 bases; unmatched junction nucleotides: 11. The CDR3 loop is CASWSPGLAGASTDTQYF. CDR3 bases: TGTGCCAGTTGGTCCCCGGGACTAGCGGGAGCTAGCACAGATACGCAGTATTTT.

Ten or more counts support this clonotype. The chain recombines TRBV20-1 with TRBJ1-2, with a weak D call TRBD1 (6 bases). Looked up from germline, CDR1 is DFQATT and CDR2 is SNEGSKA (reference sequence). The CDR3 spans 13 residues. With 6 bases removed from V and 4 bases from J, the gap between germline ends came to 15 bases. The CDR3 spells CSAETGIVYGYTF. The CDR3 DNA reads as TGCAGTGCCGAAACAGGGATAGTCTATGGCTACACCTTC.

The chain couples TRBV20-1 to TRBJ1-5; the match to TRBD1 covers 8 bases. V lost 5 bases to trimming and J lost 2 bases; unmatched junction nucleotides: 2. CDR3 size: 13 residues. Germline assignment: CDR1 DFQATT and CDR2 SNEGSKA (reference sequence). The CDR3 DNA is TGCAGTGCTGAGACAGGGGGCAATCAGCCCCAGCATTTT. It codes for CSAETGGNQPQHF.

The table lists this clonotype with a few counts. The chain carries TRBV20-1 and TRBJ1-1; D unclear. In germline, CDR1 is DFQATT, CDR2 SNEGSKA (reference sequence). The CDR3 covers 13 residues. V lost 3 bases to trimming and J lost 1 base, with 9 bases between them. The DNA of the CDR3 is TGCAGTGCTAGCAAGAAACAGAACACTGAAGCTTTCTTT. This codes for CSASKKQNTEAFF.

The V and J genes are TRBV20-1 and TRBJ2-7, with unresolved D. The CDR3 consists of 12 residues. V lost 2 bases and J lost 0, with 5 bases in between. Germline V gives CDR1 DFQATT, CDR2 SNEGSKA (reference sequence). CDR3: CSARRGSYEQYF. In DNA, the CDR3 is TGCAGTGCTAGAAGAGGCTCCTACGAGCAGTACTTC.

This clonotype came up a few times. The chain couples TRBV7-2 to TRBJ2-5; possibly TRBD1 for D (8 bases). The length of the CDR3 is 15 residues. CDR1 is SGHTA, CDR2 FQGNSA, per germline. The ends were cut back, 5 bases at V and 5 bases at J, with 18 bases in the middle. The CDR3 spells CASSPDRGGWETQYF. DNA of the CDR3: TGTGCCAGCAGCCCCGACAGGGGAGGGTGGGAGACCCAGTACTTC.

The chain uses TRBV4-1 and TRBJ1-2; D is undetermined. The germline V gene encodes CDR1 MGHRA and CDR2 YSYEKL. This CDR3 contains 13 residues. V was cut by 2 bases and J by 0 bases, with 4 bases left in between. CDR3 coding DNA: TGCGCCAGCAGCCAAATAACTAACTATGGCTACACCTTC. Translated: CASSQITNYGYTF.

This chain uses TRBV5-1 with TRBJ2-3; D gene unclear. The CDR3 totals 14 residues. V dropped 1 base and J dropped 3 bases, with 9 bases sitting between them. Germline V CDR1 and CDR2: SGHRS, YFSETQ. CDR3 region: CASSLRSSTDTQYF. Here the CDR3 DNA reads TGCGCCAGCAGCTTGCGGTCCTCTACAGATACGCAGTATTTT. The full variable domain, completed using reference TRBV5-1 and TRBJ2-3, is KAGVTQTPRYLIKTRGQQVTLSCSPISGHRSVSWYQQTPGQGLQFLFEYFSETQRNKGNFPGRFSGRQFSNSRSEMNVSTLELGDSALYLCASSLRSSTDTQYFGPGTRLTVL.

This clonotype was detected many times. The chain links TRBV20-1 to TRBJ2-7; unclear D gene. The CDR3 has 13 amino acids. The germline V gene has CDR1 DFQATT and CDR2 SNEGSKA (reference sequence). V lost 0 bases and J 6 bases, leaving 12 bases between the germline ends. Here the CDR3 reads CSARDRNSREQYF. CDR3 in DNA: TGCAGTGCTAGAGATAGGAACAGCCGCGAGCAGTACTTC.

This clonotype was counted a few times. The rearrangement joins TRBV29-1 to TRBJ2-3, with 13 bases matching TRBD2. The J segment lost 2 bases and the V segment lost 6 bases, leaving 11 bases of the junction unmatched. The V gene's germline CDR1 is SQVTM and CDR2 ANQGSEA. This CDR3 is built from 17 residues. This CDR3 is CSVLGLAGVQVTDTQYF. The CDR3 DNA sequence: TGCAGCGTCCTAGGACTAGCGGGGGTGCAGGTCACAGATACGCAGTATTTT.

This clonotype was counted at least ten times. The gene calls are TRBV28 and TRBJ2-4, with D tentatively TRBD2 (6 bases). The CDR3 runs 15 residues. The V gene's germline CDR1 is MDHEN and CDR2 SYDVKM. Between the trimmed V and J ends, which lost 5 bases and 6 bases, there was a span of 17 bases. The CDR3 here is CASSPGGSRGNIQYF. As DNA, the CDR3 is TGTGCCAGCAGTCCCGGGGGTAGCCGTGGAAACATTCAGTACTTC.

Remarks on this clonotype: With a much larger clone just one base away, this may be a read error. The rearrangement joins TRBV7-4 to TRBJ2-1; weak D call: TRBD2 (5 bases). The CDR3 runs to 17 residues. Germline-derived CDR1 and CDR2 are SGHVT and SQSDAQ. In nucleotides, the CDR3 is TGTGCCAGCAGCTTAGCGACGGGAACGGGGTTTCACAATGAGCAGATCTTC. It encodes CASSLATGTGFHNEQIF. Full variable domain (remainder filled in from reference TRBV7-4 and TRBJ2-1): GAGVSQSPRYKVAKRGRDVALRCDSISGHVTLYWYRQTLGQGSEVLTYSQSDAQRDKSGRPSGRFSAERPERSVSTLKIQRTEQGDSAVYLCASSLATGTGFHNEQIFGPGTRLTVL.

This clonotype was detected only a few times. The rearrangement links TRBV29-1 to TRBJ2-2; D perhaps matches TRBD2 (6 bases). CDR1 SQVTM and CDR2 ANQGSEA come from the germline V gene. The CDR3 length is 13 residues. Trimming removed 4 bases at V and 4 bases at J, with 10 bases between. The CDR3 here is CSVAGTVTGELFF. The CDR3 DNA reads as TGCAGCGTTGCCGGGACTGTCACCGGGGAGCTGTTTTTT.

This clonotype appeared many times. The V and J genes are TRBV7-2 and TRBJ2-1, with D possibly being TRBD1 (5 bases). This CDR3 comprises 16 residues. The V end lost 5 bases, the J end lost 0 bases, and 14 bases lay between the germline ends. Germline values: CDR1 SGHTA, CDR2 FQGNSA. The CDR3 here is CASSPARGGSYNEQFF. The CDR3, as DNA: TGTGCCAGCAGCCCGGCTAGGGGCGGCTCCTACAATGAGCAGTTCTTC.

This clonotype was detected ten times or more. The chain links TRBV7-8 to TRBJ1-1; D call uncertain. This CDR3 has 13 residues. Trimming pared 1 base from V and 5 bases from J, leaving 8 bases between. Looked up from germline, CDR1 is SGHVS and CDR2 is FQNEAQ. The CDR3 coding sequence is TGTGCCAGCAGCTTAGAGGCGCGGACTGAAGCTTTCTTT. Translated, it gives CASSLEARTEAFF.

This clonotype turned up a few times. The chain recombines TRBV7-2 with TRBJ1-1; D remains ambiguous. Trimming stripped 7 bases from V and 4 bases from J, with 7 bases between. The CDR3 has 11 amino acids. Germline assignment: CDR1 SGHTA and CDR2 FQGNSA. CDR3 sequence (DNA): TGTGCCAGCAAGCTGGGCACTGAAGCTTTCTTT. It codes for CASKLGTEAFF.

This clonotype was counted a few times. The chain links TRBV29-1 to TRBJ1-1; 7 bases are a match to TRBD1. The CDR3 length is 12 residues. V lost 6 bases to trimming and J lost 0 bases; unmatched junction nucleotides: 1. Germline V gives CDR1 SQVTM, CDR2 ANQGSEA. The CDR3 reads CSVTGMNTEAFF. Written as DNA, the CDR3 is TGCAGCGTGACAGGGATGAACACTGAAGCTTTCTTT.

Only a few counts were recorded for this clonotype. The rearrangement links TRBV11-2 to TRBJ2-5; a possible D gene is TRBD1 (5 bases). Germline loops: CDR1 SGHAT, CDR2 FQNNGV. Deletions cut 11 bases from V and 2 bases from J, with 21 bases between. The CDR3 runs to 15 residues. CDR3 sequence: CACRRGAVYQETQYF. Written as DNA, the CDR3 is TGTGCCTGTAGAAGGGGCGCGGTATATCAAGAGACCCAGTACTTC.

In this sample, this clonotype turned up a few times. The CDR3 sequence: CSAKSRGEQYF. CDR3 DNA sequence: TGCAGTGCTAAGTCCCGGGGCGAGCAGTACTTC. The genes are TRBV20-1 and TRBJ2-7, with D tentatively TRBD2 (5 bases). Germline V lookup: CDR1 DFQATT, CDR2 SNEGSKA (reference sequence). Trimming took 4 bases from V and 6 from J, leaving 10 bases between them. The CDR3 contains 11 residues.

This clonotype was counted many times. The chain carries TRBV7-9 and TRBJ1-6; D call uncertain. This CDR3 is built from 12 residues. From germline, CDR1 is SEHNR and CDR2 FQNEAQ (reference sequence). The ends were cut back, 3 bases at V and 7 bases at J, with 4 bases in the middle. CDR3 bases: TGTGCCAGCAGCTTCAGGAATTCACCCCTCCACTTT. It codes for CASSFRNSPLHF.

This clonotype was observed a few times. The chain is built from TRBV12-3 or TRBV12-4 and TRBJ1-3; possible D gene TRBD1, 6 bases. Trimming stripped 5 bases from V and 3 bases from J, with 17 bases between. This CDR3 has 16 amino acids. For the CDR3, the DNA is TGTGCCAGCAGTCACGTTGCGGGGGCCAATGGAAACACCATATATTTT. It specifies CASSHVAGANGNTIYF.

The chain couples TRBV15 to TRBJ2-4; a possible D gene is TRBD1 (6 bases). The CDR3 contains 15 residues. Trimming took 3 bases from V and 4 from J, leaving 13 bases between them. Germline V gives CDR1 LNHNV, CDR2 YYDKDF (reference sequence). The CDR3 reads CATSSASGQKNIQYF. CDR3 nucleotides: TGTGCCACCAGCAGTGCCTCGGGACAAAAAAACATTCAGTACTTC.

This clonotype was observed a handful of times. V is TRBV6-2 or TRBV6-3 and J is TRBJ1-1; D may be TRBD1 (5 bases). The germline CDR1 and CDR2 sequences are MNHEY and SVGEGT. V was shortened by 7 bases and J by 0 bases, with 21 bases between the two germline ends. The CDR3 runs to 17 residues. The CDR3 region is CASNPTPGRRVNTEAFF. In nucleotides, the CDR3 is TGTGCCAGCAACCCCACCCCGGGACGGAGAGTGAACACTGAAGCTTTCTTT.

The chain links TRBV5-4 to TRBJ2-7, with 10 bases lining up with TRBD2. The CDR3 extends over 15 amino acids. The junction had 10 bases not matched to a gene; V was cut back by 4 bases and J by 6 bases. Germline CDR1 and CDR2: SGHNT and YYREEE (reference sequence). The chain's CDR3 is CASSPEREGRSEQYF. CDR3 in DNA: TGTGCCAGCAGCCCCGAGCGGGAGGGTCGGAGCGAGCAGTACTTC.

There are many counts of this clonotype. The rearrangement links TRBV6-2 or TRBV6-3 to TRBJ2-3, with TRBD2 matching 10 bases. Germline CDR1 and CDR2: MNHEY and SVGEGT. The CDR3 has 16 amino acids. J was trimmed by 7 bases and V by 3 bases; bases with no gene match: 10. This CDR3 reads CASSYTSGISMNTQYF. The CDR3, as DNA: TGTGCCAGCAGTTATACTAGCGGGATTTCCATGAATACGCAGTATTTT.

The chain combines TRBV18 with TRBJ2-7; 10 nucleotides line up with TRBD2. Germline CDR1 and CDR2: KGHSH and LQKENI. The CDR3 contains 15 residues. V dropped 4 bases and J dropped 2; count of bases not matched to a gene: 5. In nucleotides, the CDR3 is TGTGCCAGCTCACTACGGACTAGCGGAACCTACGAGCAGTACTTC. It yields the protein CASSLRTSGTYEQYF.